One sample yielded the 4 T cell receptor beta chains listed below, sequenced in a study of cytomegalovirus exposure and HLA in healthy donors. PCR amplification relied on 60 Vbeta primers (plus 13 Jbeta primers). Sequenced by immunoSEQ multiplex PCR; TCRdb stores in-frame clones only, minus some. The sample has approximately 50,000 clones, roughly four fifths seen once. Sequencing was performed on PBMCs. These TCRs come from a man aged 25 to 40 in good health and CMV-seronegative.

The chain combines TRBV4-3 with TRBJ2-3, with D unclear. Germline V lookup: CDR1 LGHNA, CDR2 YSLEER. This CDR3 has 14 residues. Trimming cost V 0 bases and J 0 bases, with 4 bases left between them. CDR3 coding DNA: TGCGCCAGCAGCCAAGACAGGAGCACAGATACGCAGTATTTT. It codes for CASSQDRSTDTQYF.

The chain joins TRBV5-1 to TRBJ1-1, with 8 bases that match TRBD1. The CDR3 runs to 17 residues. V trimming: 2 bases; J trimming: 6 bases; junction bases outside the gene matches: 15. Germline V gives CDR1 SGHRS, CDR2 YFSETQ. The CDR3 region has the DNA TGCGCCAGCAGCTTATTGGACAGGGTCAGAAGAGATGCTGAAGCTTTCTTT. Translating it yields CASSLLDRVRRDAEAFF.

V is TRBV19 and J is TRBJ1-5, with D tentatively TRBD1 (5 bases). Trimming removed 5 bases from V and 5 bases from J, with 19 bases in between. The CDR3 loop spans 16 amino acids. From germline, CDR1 is LNHDA and CDR2 SQIVND (reference sequence). The CDR3 DNA follows: TGTGCCAGTAGTGCCGGGGGGACCCCAACTTATCAGCCCCAGCATTTT. Residues: CASSAGGTPTYQPQHF.

The chain links TRBV5-1 to TRBJ2-5; D is undetermined. V was pared by 4 bases and J by 5 bases, with 6 bases between. Germline CDR1 and CDR2: SGHRS and YFSETQ. The CDR3 contains 11 residues. CDR3 amino acids: CASSLEETQYF. CDR3 bases: TGCGCCAGCAGCCTTGAGGAGACCCAGTACTTC.